This TCR beta chain comes out of a study of T cells after yellow fever vaccination. Study outcomes and limitations: A limited proportion of clonotypes was detected within both the CD4 and CD8 compartments.

Via MiXCR, TCRdb re-called the 5' RACE reads, giving one row per CDR3 protein. The table lists some 240,000 distinct CDR3 sequences, about 5% of them singletons. Trimming removed 3 bases at V and 7 bases at J, with 13 bases between. The CDR3 totals 14 residues. This clonotype was counted a few times. Antigen specificity is unknown. The material was CD4+ T cells sorted from PBMCs, obtained on the day of the yellow fever booster vaccination. The sequence was obtained from a man in his late teens or twenties who received the YFV17D yellow fever vaccine. The chain combines TRBV12-3 or TRBV12-4 with TRBJ2-1; the D gene could be TRBD1 or TRBD2 (5 bases each). The CDR3 here is CASSFERGNNEQFF. CDR3 sequence (DNA): TGTGCCAGCAGTTTCGAGAGGGGTAATAATGAGCAGTTCTTC.